These 22 T cell receptor beta chains came from one sample sequenced in a study of identical twins. TCRdb called the 5' RACE reads again in MiXCR, with one record for every CDR3 protein. This repertoire shows fewer than 550,000 distinct CDR3 sequences, around an eighth found once; its top ten account for approximately 0.98%. These data are also associated with another study on yellow fever vaccine responses in identical twins.

The material sequenced was CD4+ T cells sorted from blood. The receptors were gathered from a woman aged 18-29 years in good health.

This clonotype was seen more than once but under ten times. This sequence joins TRBV14 and TRBJ1-4; D not certain. There are 14 residues in the CDR3. Deletions cut 4 bases from V and 3 bases from J, with 9 bases between. Per the germline V gene, CDR1 is SGHDN and CDR2 is FVKESK. CDR3 DNA sequence: TGTGCCAGCAGCCTGACATTTCCTAATGAAAAACTGTTTTTT. Protein sequence: CASSLTFPNEKLFF.

The chain carries TRBV20-1 and TRBJ2-1; TRBD2 matches at 8 bases. Germline assignment: CDR1 DFQATT and CDR2 SNEGSKA (reference sequence). The CDR3 length is 14 residues. J gave up 5 bases and V 1 base, and 4 bases lay outside the gene matches. The CDR3 is CSARAWREDNEQFF. For the CDR3, the DNA is TGCAGTGCTAGAGCTTGGCGGGAGGACAATGAGCAGTTCTTC.

This clonotype was found a few times. The chain combines TRBV6-1 with TRBJ2-7; perhaps TRBD1 as D (6 bases). The germline gives CDR1 MNHNS, CDR2 SASEGT. There are 14 residues in the CDR3. Trimming cost V 8 bases and J 2 bases, with 16 bases left between them. The CDR3 region is CASDPGDITYEQYF. The CDR3, as DNA: TGTGCCAGCGACCCCGGGGACATCACCTACGAGCAGTACTTC.

The V call is TRBV20-1, the J call TRBJ1-1, with 11 bases that match TRBD1. CDR3 size: 14 residues. The V gene end was trimmed by 7 bases and the J gene end by 7 bases; junction bases not matched to a gene: 11. Germline values: CDR1 DFQATT, CDR2 SNEGSKA (reference sequence). CDR3 DNA sequence: TGCAGTGTCATAGATGGGACAGGGGGTTTTGAAGCTTTCTTT. Translated, it gives CSVIDGTGGFEAFF.

This clonotype showed up just a few times. This chain joins TRBV20-1 and TRBJ1-2; D is ambiguous. From germline, CDR1 is DFQATT and CDR2 SNEGSKA (reference sequence). Trimming removed 1 base from V and 1 base from J, with 7 bases in between. This CDR3 has 13 amino acids. CDR3 in DNA: TGCAGTGCTAGAGCTACGGATAACTATGGCTACACCTTC. Its translation is CSARATDNYGYTF.

This clonotype was counted only a few times. The V gene is TRBV12-3 or TRBV12-4, the J gene TRBJ2-6; D might be TRBD1 (6 bases). Trimming took off 7 bases at V and 2 bases at J, with 15 bases between the two ends. The CDR3 covers 16 residues. The CDR3 here is CASNQPRGPGANVLTF. The CDR3 DNA reads TGTGCCAGCAACCAACCCAGGGGTCCTGGGGCCAACGTCCTGACTTTC.

The chain recombines TRBV19 with TRBJ2-2; D remains ambiguous. V lost 3 bases to trimming and J lost 3 bases, with 8 bases between them. CDR1 is LNHDA, CDR2 SQIVND, per germline (reference sequence). The CDR3 is made up of 14 amino acids. The chain's CDR3 is CASSILTDTGELFF. In DNA form, the CDR3 reads TGTGCCAGTAGTATCCTCACAGACACCGGGGAGCTGTTTTTT.

Comments on this clonotype: Given the absence of the conserved phenylalanine or tryptophan at the CDR3 end, a read error is likely. The DNA is omitted, as the CDR3 cannot be located on it reliably, and the CDR3 follows TCRdb's listing. The chain uses TRBV29-1 and TRBJ2-7. The CDR3 length equals 8 residues, ends included. Per the germline V gene, CDR1 is SQVTM and CDR2 is ANQGSEA. CDR3 region: CSVEDGQL.

At least ten counts were recorded for this clonotype. CDR3 amino acids: CATSRAPKAPKITDTQYF. The CDR3 DNA reads as TGTGCCACCAGCAGAGCCCCGAAGGCGCCCAAGATCACAGATACGCAGTATTTT. The chain couples TRBV15 to TRBJ2-3; the D is unclear. V lost 1 base and J 2 bases, leaving 19 bases between the germline ends. Germline values: CDR1 LNHNV, CDR2 YYDKDF (reference sequence). CDR3 length equals 18 residues.

For the CDR3, the DNA is TGTGCCAGCAGCTTACGAATCAGGTACTACAATGAGCAGTTCTTC. Translated: CASSLRIRYYNEQFF. The chain combines TRBV11-2 with TRBJ2-1; no clear D gene. V was cut by 2 bases and J by 3 bases, with 11 bases left in between. The CDR3 is made up of 15 amino acids. The germline CDR1 and CDR2 sequences are SGHAT and FQNNGV. The variable domain in full, with the rest retrieved from reference TRBV11-2 and TRBJ2-1, is EAGVAQSPRYKIIEKRQSVAFWCNPISGHATLYWYQQILGQGPKLLIQFQNNGVVDDSQLPKDRFSAERLKGVDSTLKIQPAKLEDSAVYLCASSLRIRYYNEQFFGPGTRLTVL.

The chain joins TRBV12-3 or TRBV12-4 to TRBJ2-1; 7 bases agree with TRBD1. This CDR3 spans 15 amino acids. Trimming took 7 bases from V and 5 from J; bases not matched to a gene: 11. CDR3 protein: CASTSKGTENNEQFF. The CDR3 bases are TGTGCCAGCACTTCAAAAGGGACAGAAAACAATGAGCAGTTCTTC.

This clonotype was counted many times. The chain uses TRBV20-1 and TRBJ2-5; the D is unclear. The germline V gene encodes CDR1 DFQATT and CDR2 SNEGSKA (reference sequence). The CDR3 covers 13 residues. Trimming shortened V by 1 base and J by 5 bases, and 11 bases separated the two germline ends. DNA of the CDR3: TGCAGTGCTAGAGGCCCGACGAGGGAGACCCAGTACTTC. Its protein product is CSARGPTRETQYF.

This clonotype was found a few times. V and J are TRBV20-1 and TRBJ2-6, with D uncertain. This CDR3 is 14 amino acids long. Trimming shortened V by 1 base and J by 2 bases, and 6 bases separated the two germline ends. Germline V lookup: CDR1 DFQATT, CDR2 SNEGSKA (reference sequence). The CDR3 reads CSARVLAGANVLTF. DNA for the CDR3: TGCAGTGCTAGAGTCCTTGCTGGGGCCAACGTCCTGACTTTC.

This clonotype was counted many times. The DNA for the CDR3 is TGCGCCAGCAGCCACGTGTCCGGGACAGTCTACGAGCAGTACTTC. The encoded protein is CASSHVSGTVYEQYF. The chain has TRBV4-1 and TRBJ2-7; 7 positions agree with TRBD1. Looked up from germline, CDR1 is MGHRA and CDR2 is YSYEKL. The junction had 8 bases not matched to a gene; V was cut back by 3 bases and J by 3 bases. The CDR3 runs to 15 residues.

The rearrangement joins TRBV4-2 to TRBJ2-1; TRBD2 might be the D (6 bases). The V end lost 4 bases, the J end lost 10 bases, and 26 bases lay between the germline ends. Germline CDR1 and CDR2: LGHNA and YNFKEQ. The CDR3 extends over 17 amino acids. CDR3 amino acids: CASSRQTGTATGWEQFF. CDR3 DNA: TGTGCCAGCAGCCGTCAGACCGGGACTGCAACCGGATGGGAGCAGTTCTTC.

The gene calls are TRBV10-3 and TRBJ2-5; 8 nucleotides line up with TRBD2. Trimming took 0 bases from V and 2 from J; bases not matched to a gene: 2. Germline V gene data show CDR1 as ENHRY and CDR2 as SYGVKD. The CDR3 contains 15 residues. Written as DNA, the CDR3 is TGTGCCATCAGTGAGTCGGCTAGCGGGCAAGAGACCCAGTACTTC. The encoded protein is CAISESASGQETQYF.

This clonotype turned up a few times. The gene calls are TRBV20-1 and TRBJ2-1; 13 bases agree with TRBD2. The CDR3 is 17 residues long. The V gene end was trimmed by 5 bases and the J gene end by 4 bases; junction bases not matched to a gene: 11. Germline CDR1 is DFQATT and CDR2 is SNEGSKA (reference sequence). The CDR3 nucleotides are TGCAGTGCTGAGAAAACCGGGACTAGCGGGAAGTACAATGAGCAGTTCTTC. Its protein product is CSAEKTGTSGKYNEQFF.

This chain joins TRBV28 and TRBJ2-3; the match to TRBD1 covers 9 bases. CDR1 MDHEN and CDR2 SYDVKM come from the germline V gene. This CDR3 spans 16 amino acids. V gave up 10 bases and J gave up 0 bases; unmatched junction bases: 11. The CDR3 DNA is TGTGCCACGGGACAGGGAGTTTTCCGAAGCACAGATACGCAGTATTTT. Translation: CATGQGVFRSTDTQYF.

The table lists this clonotype with a few counts. This rearrangement joins TRBV12-3 or TRBV12-4 to TRBJ1-2; D perhaps matches TRBD1 (6 bases). The CDR3 spans 15 residues. Trimming took off 3 bases at V and 5 bases at J, with 16 bases between the two ends. CDR3 in amino acids: CASSLSAGVGYGYTF. The CDR3 DNA follows: TGTGCCAGCAGTTTGTCGGCAGGGGTAGGATATGGCTACACCTTC.

CDR3 bases: TGTGCCAGCAGTGAATTAACAGGGGGCATGAATTCACCCCTCCACTTT. Its protein is CASSELTGGMNSPLHF. The chain combines TRBV25-1 with TRBJ1-6; TRBD1 matches at 9 bases. Trimming cost V 1 base and J 7 bases; bases outside gene matches: 5. The length of the CDR3 is 16 residues. Germline V gene data show CDR1 as MGHDK and CDR2 as SYGVNS.

In its sample, this clonotype was seen a few times. V gene TRBV4-1 combines with J gene TRBJ2-2; D is uncertain. Trimming removed 4 bases from V and 5 bases from J, with 14 bases in between. The CDR3 extends over 15 amino acids. CDR1 and CDR2 from the germline V gene are MGHRA and YSYEKL. The CDR3 DNA reads TGCGCCAGCAGCCCGGTGGCGGTGGGGACCGGGGAGCTGTTTTTT. Its protein product is CASSPVAVGTGELFF.

The rearrangement links TRBV9 to TRBJ2-3, with 9 bases aligning to TRBD2. Germline assignment: CDR1 SGDLS and CDR2 YYNGEE. Trimming cost V 3 bases and J 4 bases; bases outside gene matches: 9. The CDR3 length is 16 residues. The CDR3 protein is CASSARQRGAPDTQYF. CDR3 sequence (DNA): TGTGCCAGCAGCGCCCGCCAGCGGGGGGCTCCAGATACGCAGTATTTT.